The 20 T cell receptor beta chains below all came from one sample that was sequenced in a study of T cell responses to AZD1222 COVID-19 vaccine. Repertoires were generated with immunoSEQ multiplex PCR, while TCRdb's copy carries only in-frame clones and drops some. The data show roughly 93,000 clones, with under 90% seen just once and roughly 24% held by the top ten. The input for sequencing was peripheral blood, taken on day 0 of AZD1222 vaccination. The receptor set was obtained from an adult in good health.

The J gene is TRBJ2-3, the V gene TRBV6-5; the match to TRBD2 covers 9 bases. Germline lookup yields CDR1 MNHEY and CDR2 SVGAGI. This CDR3 has 15 amino acids. V trimming: 6 bases; J trimming: 6 bases; junction bases outside the gene matches: 10. CDR3 sequence: CASRGLAGDADTQYF. The CDR3 nucleotides read TGTGCCAGCAGAGGGTTAGCGGGAGACGCCGATACGCAGTATTTT.

The V gene is TRBV7-2, the J gene TRBJ2-7; D is uncertain. CDR1 is SGHTA, CDR2 FQGNSA, per germline. The CDR3 spans 13 residues. Trimming removed 3 bases from V and 1 base from J, with 7 bases in between. The DNA of the CDR3 is TGTGCCAGCAGCTTTGTAGGGTCCTACGAGCAGTACTTC. Translated, it gives CASSFVGSYEQYF.

V usage is TRBV6-2 or TRBV6-3 and J usage is TRBJ2-7, with TRBD2 matching 8 bases. Trimming at V came to 0 bases and at J to 4 bases, leaving 11 bases not matched to a gene. The CDR3 is 17 amino acids. Germline loops: CDR1 MNHEY, CDR2 SVGEGT. Here the CDR3 DNA reads TGTGCCAGCAGTTACTCGAAGGCGGCTAGCGGGCTTTACGAGCAGTACTTC. Its protein product is CASSYSKAASGLYEQYF.

V is TRBV18 and J is TRBJ2-7, with 10 bases fitting TRBD2. In germline, CDR1 is KGHSH, CDR2 LQKENI. This CDR3 spans 18 amino acids. V dropped 3 bases and J dropped 4; count of bases not matched to a gene: 15. For the CDR3, the DNA is TGTGCCAGCTCACCCCTCCCGGCTAGCGGGAGTAGCCTTTACGAGCAGTACTTC. This translates into CASSPLPASGSSLYEQYF. The full variable domain, its missing parts supplied by reference TRBV18 and TRBJ2-7, is NAGVMQNPRHLVRRRGQEARLRCSPMKGHSHVYWYRQLPEEGLKFMVYLQKENIIDESGMPKERFSAEFPKEGPSILRIQQVVRGDSAAYFCASSPLPASGSSLYEQYFGPGTRLTVT.

The rearrangement uses TRBV18 and TRBJ2-6, with D perhaps TRBD1 (6 bases). Trimming pared 6 bases from V and 0 bases from J, leaving 9 bases between. Germline assignment: CDR1 KGHSH and CDR2 LQKENI. The CDR3 sequence is 15 residues long. The CDR3 sequence: CASSTGYSGANVLTF. The CDR3 bases are TGTGCCAGCTCGACAGGTTACTCTGGGGCCAACGTCCTGACTTTC. Variable domain in full (rest from reference TRBV18 and TRBJ2-6): NAGVMQNPRHLVRRRGQEARLRCSPMKGHSHVYWYRQLPEEGLKFMVYLQKENIIDESGMPKERFSAEFPKEGPSILRIQQVVRGDSAAYFCASSTGYSGANVLTFGAGSRLTVL.

This chain uses TRBV24-1 with TRBJ2-7, with D possibly matching TRBD2 (7 bases). Germline V gene sequence: CDR1 KGHDR, CDR2 SFDVKD. The CDR3 contains 14 residues. The ends were cut back, 6 bases at V and 8 bases at J, with 19 bases in the middle. The CDR3 spells CATSRGGAESKQYF. The CDR3 nucleotides are TGTGCCACCAGTCGTGGGGGGGCGGAGAGTAAGCAGTACTTC.

Remarks on this clone: This same CDR3 is encoded by further DNA sequences in the sample. V usage is TRBV7-9 and J usage is TRBJ2-2, with a weak D call TRBD2 (5 bases). The CDR3 sequence is 14 residues long. Germline CDR1 is SEHNR and CDR2 is FQNEAQ (reference sequence). Trimming removed 1 base from V and 5 bases from J, with 8 bases in between. Here the CDR3 DNA reads TGTGCCAGCAGCTTAGGAGAGGGTACCGGGGAGCTGTTTTTT. Encoded protein: CASSLGEGTGELFF.

The chain employs TRBV28 and TRBJ2-7, with D tentatively TRBD2 (6 bases). This CDR3 is 15 amino acids long. V was shortened by 6 bases and J by 0 bases, with 15 bases between the two germline ends. Germline lookup yields CDR1 MDHEN and CDR2 SYDVKM. The CDR3 loop reads CASRPPISGSYEQYF. In DNA form, the CDR3 reads TGTGCCAGCAGACCCCCCATTAGCGGCTCCTACGAGCAGTACTTC.

CDR3 sequence: CASSLPPGQANTGELFF. CDR3 coding DNA: TGTGCCAGCAGCTTGCCTCCGGGGCAGGCGAACACCGGGGAGCTGTTTTTT. This chain joins TRBV5-6 and TRBJ2-2; possibly TRBD1 or TRBD2 for D (5 bases each). V lost 1 base, J lost 0 bases, and 13 bases lay in between. Per the germline V gene, CDR1 is SGHDT and CDR2 is YYEEEE. This CDR3 contains 17 residues. The full variable domain, with the rest looked up from reference TRBV5-6 and TRBJ2-2, is DAGVTQSPTHLIKTRGQQVTLRCSPKSGHDTVSWYQQALGQGPQFIFQYYEEEERQRGNFPDRFSGHQFPNYSSELNVNALLLGDSALYLCASSLPPGQANTGELFFGEGSRLTVL.

This chain connects TRBV4-2 to TRBJ2-1, with D hard to call. V was clipped by 0 bases and J by 5 bases, with 8 bases between them. The CDR3 is made up of 14 amino acids. Germline V gene lookup returns CDR1 LGHNA and CDR2 YNFKEQ. DNA of the CDR3: TGTGCCAGCAGCCAAGATGCGCAGGACAATGAGCAGTTCTTC. Translated, it gives CASSQDAQDNEQFF.

This chain connects TRBV11-2 to TRBJ2-7; unclear D gene. The CDR3 is made up of 14 amino acids. From germline, CDR1 is SGHAT and CDR2 FQNNGV. V was shortened by 0 bases and J by 3 bases, with 9 bases between the two germline ends. The CDR3 here is CASSLDTAYYEQYF. Here the CDR3 DNA reads TGTGCCAGCAGCTTAGATACCGCATACTACGAGCAGTACTTC. Using reference TRBV11-2 and TRBJ2-7 for the parts outside the CDR3, the full variable domain is EAGVAQSPRYKIIEKRQSVAFWCNPISGHATLYWYQQILGQGPKLLIQFQNNGVVDDSQLPKDRFSAERLKGVDSTLKIQPAKLEDSAVYLCASSLDTAYYEQYFGPGTRLTVT.

V and J are TRBV5-4 and TRBJ2-2; 12 bases match TRBD1. In germline, CDR1 is SGHNT, CDR2 YYREEE (reference sequence). V lost 3 bases to trimming and J lost 7 bases; unmatched junction nucleotides: 4. The CDR3 length is 15 residues. CDR3 nucleotides: TGTGCCAGCAGCTCGGGGACAGGGGGCTACGGGGAGCTGTTTTTT. Translating gives CASSSGTGGYGELFF. The full variable domain, completed using reference TRBV5-4 and TRBJ2-2, is ETGVTQSPTHLIKTRGQQVTLRCSSQSGHNTVSWYQQALGQGPQFIFQYYREEENGRGNFPPRFSGLQFPNYSSELNVNALELDDSALYLCASSSGTGGYGELFFGEGSRLTVL.

The chain has TRBV7-8 and TRBJ1-5, with D unclear. The CDR3 totals 15 residues. V dropped 5 bases and J dropped 5 bases, with 16 bases sitting between them. Germline lookup yields CDR1 SGHVS and CDR2 FQNEAQ. CDR3 sequence (DNA): TGTGCCAGCAGCCCGGTGGGGATAAGTCATCAGCCCCAGCATTTT. Its protein is CASSPVGISHQPQHF.

V gene TRBV19 combines with J gene TRBJ1-1; 7 bases are a match to TRBD1. The trim removed 3 bases at V and 0 bases at J, leaving 7 bases unmatched. This CDR3 is 16 amino acids long. From germline, CDR1 is LNHDA and CDR2 SQIVND (reference sequence). The CDR3 coding sequence is TGTGCCAGTAGTATGGTTCTCGGACAGGTGAACACTGAAGCTTTCTTT. Its protein is CASSMVLGQVNTEAFF.

This chain joins TRBV1 and TRBJ2-4; the table calls TRBD2, which could not be checked here. TRBV1 is an annotated pseudogene. The CDR3 covers 20 residues. CDR3 in DNA: TGCACCAGCAGCGTCTATAGGAGGGAGCGGGAGGAAATAGCCAAAAACATTCAGTACTTC. Encoded protein: CTSSVYRREREEIAKNIQYF.

This chain joins TRBV15 and TRBJ2-2; D is unresolved. Trimming shortened V by 0 bases and J by 7 bases, and 6 bases separated the two germline ends. Germline V gene sequence: CDR1 LNHNV, CDR2 YYDKDF (reference sequence). The CDR3 extends over 13 amino acids. This chain's CDR3 is CATSRDRGGELFF. The CDR3 DNA sequence: TGTGCCACCAGCAGAGATCGCGGCGGGGAGCTGTTTTTT.

The V call is TRBV6-1, the J call TRBJ2-3; TRBD1 or TRBD2 may be the D gene (6 bases each). With 2 bases removed from V and 0 bases from J, the gap between germline ends came to 9 bases. Germline V gene sequence: CDR1 MNHNS, CDR2 SASEGT. CDR3 size: 15 residues. Here the CDR3 reads CASSEMGGSTDTQYF. The CDR3 DNA is TGTGCCAGCAGTGAAATGGGGGGCAGCACAGATACGCAGTATTTT.

This sequence joins TRBV11-2 and TRBJ2-7; D not certain. Germline-derived CDR1 and CDR2 are SGHAT and FQNNGV. The CDR3 length is 15 residues. V was trimmed by 0 bases and J by 1 base, leaving 10 bases between them. CDR3 region: CASSLDQLSSYEQYF. CDR3 nucleotides: TGTGCCAGCAGCTTAGATCAGCTCAGTTCCTACGAGCAGTACTTC. Full variable domain (outside the CDR3, taken from reference TRBV11-2 and TRBJ2-7): EAGVAQSPRYKIIEKRQSVAFWCNPISGHATLYWYQQILGQGPKLLIQFQNNGVVDDSQLPKDRFSAERLKGVDSTLKIQPAKLEDSAVYLCASSLDQLSSYEQYFGPGTRLTVT.

The chain recombines TRBV20-1 with TRBJ1-5; D unclear. Trimming stripped 3 bases from V and 1 base from J, with 4 bases between. Germline CDR1 DFQATT, CDR2 SNEGSKA (reference sequence). This CDR3 region has 12 residues. The CDR3 nucleotides read TGCAGTGCTAGTACCAGCAATCAGCCCCAGCATTTT. This sequence encodes CSASTSNQPQHF.

The rearrangement links TRBV29-1 to TRBJ1-1, with 7 bases matching TRBD1. The CDR3 sequence is 14 residues long. V lost 8 bases, J lost 0 bases, and 9 bases stayed unmatched. The germline V gene has CDR1 SQVTM and CDR2 ANQGSEA. The CDR3 loop is CSSKTGTVNTEAFF. The CDR3 nucleotides are TGCAGCTCTAAAACCGGGACAGTGAACACTGAAGCTTTCTTT.